The TCR beta chain described here comes from a study of T-cell reconstitution after alpha-beta-depleted transplantation in children. Library preparation (for TCRbeta) was performed with unique molecular identifiers. TCRdb ran MiXCR on the PCR reads and lists one entry per CDR3 protein. This sample has 240,000 or so distinct CDR3 sequences, with 9.5% to 15% found just once. From germline, CDR1 is MNHEY and CDR2 SMNVEV (reference sequence). V lost 5 bases to trimming and J lost 7 bases, with 14 bases between them. This CDR3 has 13 amino acids. At least ten counts were recorded for this clonotype. The starting material was PBMCs from the stem cell graft donor, obtained from the stem cell graft. The chain combines TRBV27 with TRBJ1-2; D not certain. The sequence derives from a human donor who donated a stem cell graft to a child with acute lymphoblastic leukemia. CDR3 in amino acids: CASSQSLIGGYTF. CDR3 in DNA: TGTGCCAGCAGTCAGAGCCTGATCGGTGGCTACACCTTC.